Detailed here is one TCR beta chain. This specimen belongs to a study of blood T cell repertoires in COVID-19. Study as a whole: Whether acute or convalescent, the COVID-19 samples came from the United States, Italy and Spain. In each case, the material was cDNA or gDNA derived from T cells, B-cell-depleted T cells, or PBMCs.

Methods used by the authors: Researchers report that nucleated cell counts were estimated from reference gene primer amplification. Here immunoSEQ multiplex PCR was the method, and the copy in TCRdb shows in-frame clones only, minus some. V, J and clone size are those of that table, while D and trimming were read from the DNA. Of about 190,000 clones in the sample, approximately 81% are singletons; the top ten hold around 21%. Per the germline V gene, CDR1 is SGHRS and CDR2 is YFSETQ. The CDR3 runs 14 residues. Trimming took 0 bases from V and 4 from J, leaving 9 bases between them. The sequencing input was peripheral blood. The receptor was derived from a human donor in a cohort sampled during active COVID-19. This chain links TRBV5-1 with TRBJ2-3, with a tentative D call TRBD2 (5 bases). CDR3: CASSLGGPSDTQYF. CDR3 bases: TGCGCCAGCAGCTTGGGAGGGCCCTCAGATACGCAGTATTTT. Based on the CDR3 plus reference TRBV5-1 and TRBJ2-3, the full variable domain is KAGVTQTPRYLIKTRGQQVTLSCSPISGHRSVSWYQQTPGQGLQFLFEYFSETQRNKGNFPGRFSGRQFSNSRSEMNVSTLELGDSALYLCASSLGGPSDTQYFGPGTRLTVL.